This T cell receptor beta chain derives from a study of CD8 T cells in Susac syndrome. Trimming removed 6 bases from V and 3 bases from J; junction bases left unmatched: 4. CDR1 and CDR2 from the germline V gene are SNHLY and FYNNEI. This CDR3 has 13 residues. When the RNA was reverse transcribed, random hexamers were used with an input of 0.5 to 1 ug. TCRdb used MiXCR to reprocess the immunoSEQ multiplex PCR reads, holding one entry per CDR3 protein. The sample yields about 140,000 distinct CDR3 sequences, about 95% seen once. This clonotype has a single count. This chain links TRBV2 with TRBJ2-5; 7 bases are a match to TRBD2. The TCR originated in a human donor with Susac syndrome. The sample comprised CD4+ T cells from PBMCs. The CDR3 loop reads CASRRLAEETQYF. CDR3 DNA sequence: TGTGCCAGCAGGCGTCTAGCGGAAGAGACCCAGTACTTC. The entire variable domain, with the rest obtained from reference TRBV2 and TRBJ2-5, is as follows: EPEVTQTPSHQVTQMGQEVILRCVPISNHLYFYWYRQILGQKVEFLVSFYNNEISEKSEIFDDQFSVERPDGSNFTLKIRSTKLEDSAMYFCASRRLAEETQYFGPGTRLLVL.